Sequencing of this T cell receptor (beta chain) was carried out in a study of OX40 agonist ivuxolimab in advanced cancers. For the study at large: Ivuxolimab is an agonistic anti-OX40 (CD134) antibody, and patients were treated with it.

The timepoints at which blood was sampled were baseline, cycle 4 day 1, and cycle 7 day 1. General study points: Both blood CD4+ and CD8+ T cells showed clonal growth by week 6 at 0.1 to 3.0 mg/kg. More expanded clones were seen, on average, in CD8+ T cells than in CD4+.

Repertoires were generated with immunoSEQ multiplex PCR, while TCRdb's copy carries only in-frame clones and drops some. This sample has fewer than 80,000 clones, with 80% to 90% found just once. This CDR3 has 10 amino acids. V shed 11 bases, J shed 15 bases, and the junction held 8 bases outside the gene matches. Germline-derived CDR1 and CDR2 are SEHNR and FQNEAQ (reference sequence). Remarks on this clone: The antigen remains unidentified.

The chain has TRBV7-9 and TRBJ2-3, with 10 bases matching TRBD1. The receptor was derived from an adult with an advanced solid tumor such as melanoma, head and neck, liver or kidney cancer. The source material was CD4+ or CD8+ T cells sorted from blood, sampled in a trial of the OX40 agonist ivuxolimab. The CDR3 sequence is CAGGTGAIYF. CDR3 DNA sequence: TGTGCCGGGGGGACAGGGGCGATCTATTTT. The full variable domain, completed using reference TRBV7-9 and TRBJ2-3, is DTGVSQNPRHKITKRGQNVTFRCDPISEHNRLYWYRQTLGQGPEFLTYFQNEAQLEKSRLLSDRFSAERPKGSFSTLEIQRTEQGDSAMYLCAGGTGAIYFGPGTRLTVL.